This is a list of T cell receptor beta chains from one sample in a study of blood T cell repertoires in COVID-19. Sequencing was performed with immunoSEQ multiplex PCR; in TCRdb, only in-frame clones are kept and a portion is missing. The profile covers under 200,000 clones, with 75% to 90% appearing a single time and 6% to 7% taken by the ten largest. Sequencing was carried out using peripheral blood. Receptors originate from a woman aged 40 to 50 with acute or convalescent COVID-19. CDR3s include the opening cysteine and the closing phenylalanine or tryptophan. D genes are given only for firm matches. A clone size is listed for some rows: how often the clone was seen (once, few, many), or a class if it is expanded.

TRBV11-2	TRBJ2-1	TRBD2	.	CAIGWGGIGEQFF	TGTGCCATAGGGTGGGGGGGAATAGGTGAGCAGTTCTTC
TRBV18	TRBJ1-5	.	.	CASSARGSQPQHF	TGTGCCAGCTCAGCCAGGGGATCGCAGCCCCAGCATTTT
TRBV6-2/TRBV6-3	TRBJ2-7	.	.	CASSSSEASRQYF	TGTGCCAGCAGTTCCTCCGAAGCCTCCCGGCAGTACTTC
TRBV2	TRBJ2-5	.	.	CASRVTEETQYF	TGTGCCAGCAGGGTGACAGAAGAGACCCAGTACTTC
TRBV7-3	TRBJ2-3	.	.	CASRRVGTDTQYF	TGTGCCAGCAGGAGGGTTGGGACAGATACGCAGTATTTT
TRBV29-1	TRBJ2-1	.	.	CSGLGGDYNEQFF	TGCAGCGGACTCGGGGGAGACTACAATGAGCAGTTCTTC
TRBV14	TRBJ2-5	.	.	CASSPGQSSQETQYF	TGTGCCAGCAGCCCAGGACAGTCGTCCCAAGAGACCCAGTACTTC
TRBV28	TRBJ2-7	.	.	CASSLQGRGYEQYF	TGTGCCAGCAGTCTACAGGGAAGAGGCTACGAGCAGTACTTC
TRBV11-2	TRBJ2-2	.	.	CASSLGGGYTGELFF	TGTGCCAGCAGCTTAGGAGGCGGGTATACCGGGGAGCTGTTTTTT
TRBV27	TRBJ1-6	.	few	CASRQLEGRNSPLHF	TGTGCCAGCAGACAGCTCGAGGGTCGTAATTCACCCCTCCACTTT
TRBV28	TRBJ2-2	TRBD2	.	CASNQLSRGGRNTGELFF	TGTGCCAGCAACCAACTTAGTCGGGGGGGCCGGAACACCGGGGAGCTGTTTTTT
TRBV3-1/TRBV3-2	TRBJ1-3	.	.	CASSQGRGGNTIYF	TGTGCCAGCAGCCAGGGCAGGGGAGGAAACACCATATATTTT
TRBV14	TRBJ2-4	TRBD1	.	CASSPDRGLNIQYF	TGTGCCAGCAGCCCGGACAGGGGGCTGAACATTCAGTACTTC
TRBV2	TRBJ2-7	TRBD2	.	CASKGVGTTSYEQYF	TGTGCCAGTAAAGGGGTGGGGACTACCTCCTACGAGCAGTACTTC
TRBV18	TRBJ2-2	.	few	CASSPPASERPQNTGELFF	TGTGCCAGCTCACCACCAGCATCGGAGAGACCCCAGAACACCGGGGAGCTGTTTTTT
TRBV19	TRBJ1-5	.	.	CASSTTGYRQPQHF	TGTGCCAGTAGTACTACAGGGTACCGTCAGCCCCAGCATTTT
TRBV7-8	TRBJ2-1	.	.	CASSSAGNRGYNEQFF	TGTGCCAGCAGCTCCGCCGGGAATAGAGGATACAATGAGCAGTTCTTC
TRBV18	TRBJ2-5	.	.	CASSLAGETQYF	TGTGCCAGCTCCCTCGCGGGAGAGACCCAGTACTTC
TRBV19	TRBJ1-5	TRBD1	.	CASSRQGTSNSNQPQHF	TGTGCCAGTAGCCGACAGGGGACGTCGAATAGCAATCAGCCCCAGCATTTT
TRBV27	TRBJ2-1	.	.	CASGRQDNNEQFF	TGTGCCAGCGGGAGACAGGACAACAATGAGCAGTTCTTC
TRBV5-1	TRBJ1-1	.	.	CASSLSDTEAFF	TGCGCCAGCAGCTTATCGGACACTGAAGCTTTCTTT
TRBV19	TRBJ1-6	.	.	CATLDPGTRPVSLHF	TGTGCCACCCTAGATCCCGGGACAAGGCCAGTTTCCCTCCACTTT
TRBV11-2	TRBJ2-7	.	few	CASSLSYAGAYEQYF	TGTGCCAGCAGCTTAAGTTACGCAGGGGCCTACGAGCAGTACTTC
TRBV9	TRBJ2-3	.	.	CASSGRFTDTQYF	TGTGCCAGCAGCGGGCGGTTCACAGATACGCAGTATTTT
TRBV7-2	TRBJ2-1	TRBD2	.	CASSLTSGTHNEQFF	TGTGCCAGCAGCCTAACCAGCGGGACCCACAATGAGCAGTTCTTC
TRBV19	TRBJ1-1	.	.	CASSPVIHLEAFF	TGTGCCAGTAGTCCAGTTATCCACCTTGAAGCTTTCTTT
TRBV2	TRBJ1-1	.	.	CASSVQGVITEAFF	TGTGCCAGCAGTGTACAGGGTGTTATCACTGAAGCTTTCTTT
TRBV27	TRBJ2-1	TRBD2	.	CASSPPGTSGTYNEQFF	TGTGCCAGCAGTCCCCCTGGGACTAGCGGGACTTACAATGAGCAGTTCTTC
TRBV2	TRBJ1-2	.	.	CASGKHGGGYTF	TGTGCCAGCGGGAAGCACGGAGGAGGCTACACCTTC
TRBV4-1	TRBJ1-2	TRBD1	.	CASSQRIQGNYGYTF	TGCGCCAGCAGCCAAAGAATACAGGGGAACTATGGCTACACCTTC
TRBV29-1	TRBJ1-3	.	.	CSVEGGFSGNTIYF	TGCAGCGTTGAAGGGGGCTTTAGTGGAAACACCATATATTTT
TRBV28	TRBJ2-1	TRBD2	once	CAAGRAYNEQFF	TGTGCCGCAGGGAGGGCCTACAATGAGCAGTTCTTC
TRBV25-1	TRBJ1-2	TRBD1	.	CASSEFAGGGYTF	TGTGCCAGCAGTGAATTCGCAGGGGGTGGCTACACCTTC
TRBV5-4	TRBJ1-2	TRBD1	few	CASSLTGDYGYTF	TGTGCCAGCAGCTTGACAGGGGACTATGGCTACACCTTC
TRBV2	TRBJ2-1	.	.	CARKGDRGYNEQFF	TGTGCCAGGAAAGGAGACAGAGGCTACAATGAGCAGTTCTTC
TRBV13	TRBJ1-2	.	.	CASSFGQANYGYTF	TGTGCCAGCAGCTTTGGCCAGGCTAACTATGGCTACACCTTC
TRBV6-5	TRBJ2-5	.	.	CASSPGETQYF	TGTGCCAGCAGCCCCGGGGAGACCCAGTACTTC
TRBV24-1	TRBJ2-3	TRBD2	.	CATSGLAGATDTQYF	TGTGCCACCAGTGGCCTAGCGGGAGCCACAGATACGCAGTATTTT
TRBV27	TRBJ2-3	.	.	CASSWSSDTDTQYF	TGTGCCAGCAGTTGGTCTAGCGACACAGATACGCAGTATTTT
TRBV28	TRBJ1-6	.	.	CASSNPEPHSPLHF	TGTGCCAGCAGTAATCCCGAGCCACATTCACCCCTCCACTTT
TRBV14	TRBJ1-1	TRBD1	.	CASSQDLGQINTEAFF	TGTGCCAGCAGCCAGGATCTGGGACAGATTAACACTGAAGCTTTCTTT
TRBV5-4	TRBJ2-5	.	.	CASSLSGTSQETQYF	TGTGCCAGCAGCTTGTCAGGAACTTCTCAAGAGACCCAGTACTTC
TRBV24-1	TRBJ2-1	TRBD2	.	CATSVPSGKGNEQFF	TGTGCCACCAGTGTGCCTAGCGGGAAGGGGAATGAGCAGTTCTTC
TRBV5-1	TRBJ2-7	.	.	CASSLERAYEQYF	TGCGCCAGCAGCTTGGAGAGGGCTTACGAGCAGTACTTC
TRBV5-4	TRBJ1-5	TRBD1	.	CASSRWSGTAKNQPQHF	TGTGCCAGCAGCCGTTGGTCCGGGACAGCAAAAAATCAGCCCCAGCATTTT
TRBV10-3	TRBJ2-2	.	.	CAIGSGSNTGELFF	TGTGCCATCGGAAGCGGTTCGAACACCGGGGAGCTGTTTTTT
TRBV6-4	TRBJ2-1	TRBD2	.	CASSESSGVYNEQFF	TGTGCCAGCAGTGAATCTAGCGGGGTTTACAATGAGCAGTTCTTC
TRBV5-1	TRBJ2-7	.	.	CASSLGGNLISYEQYF	TGCGCCAGCAGCTTAGGGGGAAACCTCATTTCCTACGAGCAGTACTTC
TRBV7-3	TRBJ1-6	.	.	CASSPGQPNSPLHF	TGTGCCAGCAGCCCCGGACAGCCTAATTCACCCCTCCACTTT
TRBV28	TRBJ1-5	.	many	CASSLSGLEGRNQPQHF	TGTGCCAGCAGTTTATCAGGGTTGGAGGGCAGGAATCAGCCCCAGCATTTT
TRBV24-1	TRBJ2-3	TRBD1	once	CATSDLGDRGAYF	TGTGCCACCAGTGATTTGGGGGACAGGGGTGCGTATTTT
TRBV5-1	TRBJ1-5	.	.	CASSLGGTDDQPQHF	TGCGCCAGCAGCTTGGGAGGAACTGATGATCAGCCCCAGCATTTT
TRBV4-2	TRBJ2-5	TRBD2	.	CASSQGTSGAGGQETQYF	TGTGCCAGCAGCCAAGGGACTAGCGGGGCGGGGGGCCAAGAGACCCAGTACTTC
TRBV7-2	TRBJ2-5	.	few	CASSFPDRETQYF	TGTGCCAGCAGCTTCCCGGACAGAGAGACCCAGTACTTC